The present entry profiles one T cell receptor beta chain with its context. Its specificity is unknown. A sample-barcoded 5' primer and a J-beta primer mix were used in a second PCR of roughly 6 to 11 cycles. Every single cDNA molecule received a tag from a template-switch adaptor with 12 random nucleotides. TCRdb redid the calling of the 5' RACE reads with MiXCR, one entry per CDR3 protein. The data show about 970,000 distinct CDR3 sequences, 45% to 60% seen once. The germline V gene has CDR1 MNHEY and CDR2 SMNVEV (reference sequence). This CDR3 comprises 15 residues. Losses at the gene ends were 5 bases for V and 9 bases for J; bases not matched to a gene: 4. These data are taken from a study of blood T cells in healthy people across ages. Regarding the study as a whole: In the absence of known donor CMV status, changes in expanded clonotypes were possibly confounded.

Peripheral blood was drawn, 7.5 to 10 milliliters per donor. Each sample yielded at least 5 micrograms of PBMC total RNA. The sequencing input was blood. The chain recombines TRBV27 with TRBJ2-1; 16 bases are a match to TRBD2. The sequence came from a woman between 55 and 75 years old in good health. The CDR3 nucleotides read TGTGCCAGCAGTCAGGGACTAGCGGGAGGGAGTGAGCAGTTCTTC. Translating gives CASSQGLAGGSEQFF.